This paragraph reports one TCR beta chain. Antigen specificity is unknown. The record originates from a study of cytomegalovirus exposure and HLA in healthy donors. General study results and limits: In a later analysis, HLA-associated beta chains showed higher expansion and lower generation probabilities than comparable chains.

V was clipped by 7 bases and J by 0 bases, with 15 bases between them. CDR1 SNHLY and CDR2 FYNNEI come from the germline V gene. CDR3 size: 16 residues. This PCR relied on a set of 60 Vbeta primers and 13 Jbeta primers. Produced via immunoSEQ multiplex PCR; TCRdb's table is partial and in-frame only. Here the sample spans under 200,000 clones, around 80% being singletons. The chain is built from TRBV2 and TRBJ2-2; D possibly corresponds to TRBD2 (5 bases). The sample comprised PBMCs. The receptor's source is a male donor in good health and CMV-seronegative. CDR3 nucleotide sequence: TGTGCCAGCAAAATGCACGGACTCACGAACACCGGGGAGCTGTTTTTT. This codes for CASKMHGLTNTGELFF.